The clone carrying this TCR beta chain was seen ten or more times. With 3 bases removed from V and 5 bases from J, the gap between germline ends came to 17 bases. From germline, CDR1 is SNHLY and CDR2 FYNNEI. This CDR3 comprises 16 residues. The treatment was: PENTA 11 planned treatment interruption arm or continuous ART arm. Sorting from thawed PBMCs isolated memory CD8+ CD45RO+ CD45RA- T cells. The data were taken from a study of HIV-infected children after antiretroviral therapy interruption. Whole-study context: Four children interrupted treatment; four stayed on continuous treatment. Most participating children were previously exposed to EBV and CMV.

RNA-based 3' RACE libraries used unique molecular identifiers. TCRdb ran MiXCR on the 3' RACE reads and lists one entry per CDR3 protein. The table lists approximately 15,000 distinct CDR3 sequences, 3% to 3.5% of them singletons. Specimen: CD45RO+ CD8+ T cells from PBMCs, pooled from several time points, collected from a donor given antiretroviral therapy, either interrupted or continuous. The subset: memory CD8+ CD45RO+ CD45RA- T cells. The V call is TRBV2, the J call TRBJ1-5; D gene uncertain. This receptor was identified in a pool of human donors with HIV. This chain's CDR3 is CASSEVQARGHQPQHF. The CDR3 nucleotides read TGTGCCAGCAGTGAGGTCCAGGCTCGAGGCCATCAGCCCCAGCATTTT.